A single sample gave rise to the 27 T cell receptor beta chains below, sequenced in a study of CD4+ T cells in melanoma. Produced via immunoSEQ multiplex PCR; TCRdb's table is partial and in-frame only. The sample yields approximately 19,000 clones, about 77% seen once. Every receptor here comes from a human donor with melanoma.

The chain uses TRBV18 and TRBJ2-7; no reliable D call. Germline V CDR1 and CDR2: KGHSH, LQKENI. The V end was cut by 3 bases, the J end by 6 bases, with 15 bases between. The CDR3 sequence is 14 residues long. In nucleotides, the CDR3 is TGTGCCAGCTCACCCCCCGGAACTCCAGGCGAGCAGTACTTC. Its translation: CASSPPGTPGEQYF.

This clone has just a few counts. The V gene is TRBV4-1, the J gene TRBJ1-4; 7 nucleotides match TRBD1. This CDR3 is 19 amino acids long. V lost 4 bases to trimming and J lost 5 bases; unmatched junction nucleotides: 19. Germline-derived CDR1 and CDR2 are MGHRA and YSYEKL. The chain's CDR3 is CASSLAGGRGRSSNEKLFF. DNA for the CDR3: TGCGCCAGCAGCCTCGCGGGAGGCAGGGGGAGAAGTTCCAATGAAAAACTGTTTTTT.

CDR3 sequence (DNA): TGTGCCAGTAGTCCCCGGGACGGATCCTACGAGCAGTACTTC. Translation gives CASSPRDGSYEQYF. The chain uses TRBV19 and TRBJ2-7; the D gene could be TRBD1 or TRBD2 (5 bases each). The V and J ends lost 5 bases and 1 base respectively, with 12 bases between them. In germline, CDR1 is LNHDA, CDR2 SQIVND (reference sequence). This CDR3 has 14 amino acids. Based on the CDR3 plus reference TRBV19 and TRBJ2-7, the full variable domain is DGGITQSPKYLFRKEGQNVTLSCEQNLNHDAMYWYRQDPGQGLRLIYYSQIVNDFQKGDIAEGYSVSREKKESFPLTVTSAQKNPTAFYLCASSPRDGSYEQYFGPGTRLTVT.

The gene calls are TRBV5-1 and TRBJ1-6; D is perhaps TRBD1 (5 bases). From germline, CDR1 is SGHRS and CDR2 YFSETQ. The CDR3 has 18 residues. V gave up 4 bases and J gave up 0 bases, with 17 bases separating them. The CDR3 DNA reads as TGCGCCAGCAGCCTAGCGGGACCGGTGAGCTCCTATAATTCACCCCTCCACTTT. Its protein is CASSLAGPVSSYNSPLHF.

This chain joins TRBV4-1 and TRBJ1-2, with unresolved D. The V and J ends lost 4 bases and 5 bases respectively, with 23 bases between them. The germline V gene encodes CDR1 MGHRA and CDR2 YSYEKL. The CDR3 totals 17 residues. The CDR3 here is CASSPGVQAGGIYGYTF. The CDR3 DNA follows: TGCGCCAGCAGCCCTGGGGTCCAGGCTGGCGGTATATATGGCTACACCTTC.

The CDR3: CAWSVISAREVAWNTEAFF. CDR3 nucleotide sequence: TGTGCCTGGAGTGTCATCAGTGCCAGGGAGGTAGCATGGAACACTGAAGCTTTCTTT. The rearrangement links TRBV30 to TRBJ1-1; possibly TRBD1 for D (5 bases). With 0 bases removed from V and 1 base from J, the gap between germline ends came to 24 bases. This CDR3 is built from 19 residues. From germline, CDR1 is GTSNPN and CDR2 SVGIG (reference sequence).

Concerning this clone itself: The sample has other DNA sequences that encode this CDR3 too. This rearrangement joins TRBV9 to TRBJ1-2; D gene ambiguous. CDR1 and CDR2 (germline): SGDLS, YYNGEE. The CDR3 runs 14 residues. V was shortened by 3 bases and J by 8 bases, with 17 bases between the two germline ends. The CDR3 nucleotides read TGTGCCAGCAGCGCAGCGTCGGCCCTCTACGGCTACACCTTC. Its protein is CASSAASALYGYTF.

The V gene is TRBV19, the J gene TRBJ2-1; D not certain. V was clipped by 7 bases and J by 6 bases, with 13 bases between them. The CDR3 runs 13 residues. Per germline, CDR1 LNHDA and CDR2 SQIVND (reference sequence). The CDR3 is CASTLRTPNEQFF. CDR3 nucleotide sequence: TGTGCCAGTACTTTGCGGACCCCCAATGAGCAGTTCTTC.

The chain carries TRBV9 and TRBJ2-7; D may be TRBD1 or TRBD2 (5 bases each). This CDR3 spans 15 amino acids. Deletions cut 2 bases from V and 4 bases from J, with 16 bases between. Per the germline V gene, CDR1 is SGDLS and CDR2 is YYNGEE. The CDR3 coding sequence is TGTGCCAGCAGCGTGGAAACGGGACGGAATTACGAGCAGTACTTC. Its translation: CASSVETGRNYEQYF.

The chain carries TRBV5-6 and TRBJ2-5, with D perhaps TRBD2 (6 bases). This CDR3 is 15 amino acids long. The germline gives CDR1 SGHDT, CDR2 YYEEEE. Trimming pared 0 bases from V and 4 bases from J, leaving 13 bases between. This chain's CDR3 is CASSLAGGAVETQYF. The CDR3 DNA is TGTGCCAGCAGCTTGGCCGGGGGAGCCGTAGAGACCCAGTACTTC.

The chain carries TRBV12-5 and TRBJ1-2; no firm D call. From germline, CDR1 is LGHNT and CDR2 FRNRAP. This CDR3 has 14 residues. Trimming took 6 bases from V and 8 from J, leaving 19 bases between them. CDR3 in DNA: TGTGCTAGTGGCGAGAAGTTCCAAGACGGGGGCTACACCTTC. This sequence encodes CASGEKFQDGGYTF. The entire variable domain, with the rest obtained from reference TRBV12-5 and TRBJ1-2, is as follows: DARVTQTPRHKVTEMGQEVTMRCQPILGHNTVFWYRQTMMQGLELLAYFRNRAPLDDSGMPKDRFSAEMPDATLATLKIQPSEPRDSAVYFCASGEKFQDGGYTFGSGTRLTVV.

V is TRBV27 and J is TRBJ1-1; D not resolved. The CDR3 contains 15 residues. Deletions cut 0 bases from V and 4 bases from J, with 12 bases between. Per germline, CDR1 MNHEY and CDR2 SMNVEV (reference sequence). CDR3 nucleotides: TGTGCCAGCAGTTTATCGATAGGACCCGTCACTGAAGCTTTCTTT. Amino acids: CASSLSIGPVTEAFF.

The rearrangement links TRBV11-2 to TRBJ1-2; TRBD1 is a possible D gene (6 bases). The CDR3 consists of 14 residues. Germline V CDR1 and CDR2: SGHAT, FQNNGV. The V end lost 4 bases, the J end lost 6 bases, and 15 bases lay between the germline ends. In DNA, the CDR3 is TGTGCCAGCAGCTCCCAACAGGGTCGGGATGGCTACACCTTC. Amino acid sequence: CASSSQQGRDGYTF.

This clone was picked up one time. The chain carries TRBV9 and TRBJ1-3; the D gene is possibly TRBD1 (5 bases). Trimming took off 4 bases at V and 0 bases at J, with 17 bases between the two ends. CDR3 length equals 17 residues. The germline V gene encodes CDR1 SGDLS and CDR2 YYNGEE. The DNA for the CDR3 is TGTGCCAGCAGCCCGGTAAAGGGGCGAAACTCTGGAAACACCATATATTTT. Amino acid sequence: CASSPVKGRNSGNTIYF.

The chain employs TRBV10-1 and TRBJ1-5; 7 positions agree with TRBD1. Germline-derived CDR1 and CDR2 are WNHNN and SYGVQD (reference sequence). This CDR3 contains 16 residues. With 6 bases clipped from V and 0 bases from J, the junction kept 8 bases outside the gene matches. Here the CDR3 reads CASRLGTDNSNQPQHF. Written as DNA, the CDR3 is TGCGCCAGCAGACTCGGGACAGATAATAGCAATCAGCCCCAGCATTTT.

This clone was observed a single time. The chain couples TRBV6-4 to TRBJ1-5, with D possibly being TRBD1 (5 bases). This CDR3 is 18 amino acids long. Germline V gene lookup returns CDR1 MRHNA and CDR2 SNTAGT. V lost 4 bases, J lost 1 base, and 20 bases lay in between. The CDR3 sequence: CASSAAWQGGWSNQPQHF. CDR3 coding DNA: TGTGCCAGCAGTGCGGCCTGGCAGGGTGGATGGAGCAATCAGCCCCAGCATTTT.

The chain recombines TRBV19 with TRBJ1-3; 7 nucleotides match TRBD1. Germline V gene lookup returns CDR1 LNHDA and CDR2 SQIVND (reference sequence). V shed 2 bases, J shed 7 bases, and the junction held 11 bases outside the gene matches. The CDR3 length is 16 residues. CDR3: CASSISTGPTRNTIYF. In DNA form, the CDR3 reads TGTGCCAGTAGTATATCGACAGGGCCCACCAGGAACACCATATATTTT.

This clone appeared once. The CDR3 sequence is CASSFDRGQDGYTF. The CDR3 DNA reads as TGTGCCAGCAGCTTTGACAGGGGTCAGGATGGCTACACCTTC. The rearrangement links TRBV5-4 to TRBJ1-2; 8 bases align to TRBD1. Germline V CDR1 and CDR2: SGHNT, YYREEE (reference sequence). The CDR3 has 14 residues. V dropped 2 bases and J dropped 6; count of bases not matched to a gene: 6.

The table lists this clone with a few counts. CDR3 sequence (DNA): TGTGCCTGGAGTGAAGCTGGGAATAGGTACACCATATATTTT. Translated: CAWSEAGNRYTIYF. The genes are TRBV30 and TRBJ1-3; D is uncertain. The CDR3 runs to 14 residues. The V gene lost 1 base and the J gene lost 8 bases, with 15 bases spanning the gap. Germline V lookup: CDR1 GTSNPN, CDR2 SVGIG (reference sequence).

The chain is built from TRBV9 and TRBJ1-3; D ambiguous. The CDR3 consists of 14 residues. V shed 0 bases and J shed 0 bases, with 4 bases lying between them. Germline loops: CDR1 SGDLS, CDR2 YYNGEE. CDR3 sequence reads: CASSVGSSGNTIYF. In nucleotides, the CDR3 is TGTGCCAGCAGCGTAGGCAGCTCTGGAAACACCATATATTTT.

This sequence joins TRBV15 and TRBJ1-5, with D possibly matching TRBD1 (5 bases). The CDR3 spans 14 residues. Germline V gene lookup returns CDR1 LNHNV and CDR2 YYDKDF (reference sequence). V lost 3 bases and J lost 5, with 11 bases in between. The chain's CDR3 is CATSRWDSDQPQHF. The DNA for the CDR3 is TGTGCCACCAGCAGGTGGGACTCTGATCAGCCCCAGCATTTT.

The chain recombines TRBV5-1 with TRBJ1-6; TRBD1 agrees at 10 bases. There are 15 residues in the CDR3. Per germline, CDR1 SGHRS and CDR2 YFSETQ. With V trimmed by 7 bases and J by 10 bases, 11 bases remained unmatched. CDR3 sequence: CASSFLGQGMSPLHF. The CDR3 coding sequence is TGCGCCAGCTCTTTTTTGGGACAGGGGATGTCACCCCTCCACTTT.

The chain recombines TRBV7-3 with TRBJ2-1; 8 nucleotides agree with TRBD1. The V gene's germline CDR1 is SGHTA and CDR2 FQGTGA. The junction had 7 bases not matched to a gene; V was cut back by 5 bases and J by 1 base. This CDR3 region has 16 residues. The CDR3 sequence is CASSAQTGGSYNEQFF. The CDR3 DNA reads TGTGCCAGCAGCGCACAAACAGGGGGTTCCTACAATGAGCAGTTCTTC.

The chain's CDR3 is CASSSWGGELFF. CDR3 sequence (DNA): TGTGCCAGCAGCTCGTGGGGCGGGGAGCTGTTTTTT. The V gene is TRBV5-8, the J gene TRBJ2-2, with no clear D. CDR1 and CDR2 (germline): SGHTS, YDEGEE. This CDR3 has 12 residues. V shed 3 bases and J shed 7 bases, with 7 bases lying between them.

In this sample, this clone turned up a few times. V gene TRBV5-5 combines with J gene TRBJ2-7, with a weak D call TRBD2 (6 bases). Per germline, CDR1 SGHKS and CDR2 YYEKEE (reference sequence). V shed 3 bases and J shed 4 bases, with 17 bases lying between them. The CDR3 loop spans 15 amino acids. The CDR3 DNA follows: TGTGCCAGCAGCTCCAGTCCCCAGGGACTTTACGAGCAGTACTTC. It translates to CASSSSPQGLYEQYF. Full variable domain (remainder filled in from reference TRBV5-5 and TRBJ2-7): DAGVTQSPTHLIKTRGQQVTLRCSPISGHKSVSWYQQVLGQGPQFIFQYYEKEERGRGNFPDRFSARQFPNYSSELNVNALLLGDSALYLCASSSSPQGLYEQYFGPGTRLTVT.

The chain joins TRBV5-8 to TRBJ1-4; tentatively, D is TRBD1 (6 bases). CDR3 length: 14 amino acids. The germline V and J ends were trimmed by 2 bases and 5 bases, with 10 bases remaining between them. The V gene's germline CDR1 is SGHTS and CDR2 YDEGEE. The CDR3 reads CASSLQGGNEKLFF. The CDR3, as DNA: TGTGCCAGCAGCTTACAGGGAGGAAATGAAAAACTGTTTTTT. Full variable domain (missing parts from reference TRBV5-8 and TRBJ1-4): EAGVTQSPTHLIKTRGQQATLRCSPISGHTSVYWYQQALGLGLQFLLWYDEGEERNRGNFPPRFSGRQFPNYSSELNVNALELEDSALYLCASSLQGGNEKLFFGSGTQLSVL.

This chain connects TRBV27 to TRBJ1-6; 12 bases are a match to TRBD1. Looked up from germline, CDR1 is MNHEY and CDR2 is SMNVEV (reference sequence). Trimming took 4 bases from V and 10 from J; bases not matched to a gene: 11. The CDR3 loop spans 17 amino acids. CDR3 nucleotides: TGTGCCAGCAGTTCCGTATCCGGGACAGGGGGCGGGTCACCCCTCCACTTT. Translating it yields CASSSVSGTGGGSPLHF.